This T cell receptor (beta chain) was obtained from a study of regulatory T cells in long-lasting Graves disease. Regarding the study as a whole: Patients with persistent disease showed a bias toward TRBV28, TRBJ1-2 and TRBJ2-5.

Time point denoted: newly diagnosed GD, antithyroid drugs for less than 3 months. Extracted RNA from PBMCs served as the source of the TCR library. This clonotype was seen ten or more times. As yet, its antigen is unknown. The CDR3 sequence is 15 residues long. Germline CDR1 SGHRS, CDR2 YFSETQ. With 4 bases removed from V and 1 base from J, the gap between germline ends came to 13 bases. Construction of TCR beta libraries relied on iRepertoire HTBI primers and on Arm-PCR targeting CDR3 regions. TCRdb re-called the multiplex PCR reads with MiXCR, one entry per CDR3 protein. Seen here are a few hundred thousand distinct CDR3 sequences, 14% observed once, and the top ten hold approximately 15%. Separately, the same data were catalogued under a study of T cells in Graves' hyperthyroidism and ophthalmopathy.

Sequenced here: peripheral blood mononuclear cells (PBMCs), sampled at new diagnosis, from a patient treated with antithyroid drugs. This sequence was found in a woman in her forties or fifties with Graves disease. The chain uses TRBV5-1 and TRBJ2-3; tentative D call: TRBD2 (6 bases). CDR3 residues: CASSLTSDGTDTQYF. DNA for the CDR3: TGCGCCAGCAGCCTGACTAGTGATGGCACAGATACGCAGTATTTT.